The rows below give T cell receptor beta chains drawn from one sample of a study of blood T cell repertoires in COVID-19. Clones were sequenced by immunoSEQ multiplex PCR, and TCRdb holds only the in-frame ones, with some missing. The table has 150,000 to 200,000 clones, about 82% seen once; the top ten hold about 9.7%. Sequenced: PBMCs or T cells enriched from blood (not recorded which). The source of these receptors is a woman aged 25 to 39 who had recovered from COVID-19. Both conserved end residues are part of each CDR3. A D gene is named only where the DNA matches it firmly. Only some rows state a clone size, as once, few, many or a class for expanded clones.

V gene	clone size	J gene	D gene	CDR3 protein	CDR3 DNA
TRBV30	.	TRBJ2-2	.	CAWNVGSANTGELFF	TGTGCCTGGAACGTAGGGAGTGCTAACACCGGGGAGCTGTTTTTT
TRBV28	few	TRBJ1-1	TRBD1	CASSPFTGTGTINTEAFF	TGTGCCAGCAGTCCCTTTACCGGGACAGGGACCATAAACACTGAAGCTTTCTTT
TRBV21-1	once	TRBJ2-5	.	CASSKRAASTTETQYF	TGTGCCAGCAGCAAAAGGGCAGCTAGCACAACGGAGACCCAGTACTTC
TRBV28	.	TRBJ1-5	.	CASSLPRQGGSNQPQHF	TGTGCCAGCAGTTTACCCCGCCAGGGAGGTAGCAATCAGCCCCAGCATTTT
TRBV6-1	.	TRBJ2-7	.	CASSEGYLLVPYEQYF	TGTGCCAGCAGTGAAGGCTACCTGCTGGTTCCGTACGAGCAGTACTTC
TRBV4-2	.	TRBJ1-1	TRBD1	CASSQVSPAQGDTEAFF	TGTGCCAGCAGCCAAGTTAGCCCGGCACAGGGGGACACTGAAGCTTTCTTT
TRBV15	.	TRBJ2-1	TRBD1	CATSRDRGTGPALQFF	TGTGCCACCAGCAGAGATCGGGGGACAGGGCCCGCGTTGCAGTTCTTC
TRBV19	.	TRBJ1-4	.	CASSAYSTTNEKLFF	TGTGCCAGTAGTGCTTACAGTACAACTAATGAAAAACTGTTTTTT
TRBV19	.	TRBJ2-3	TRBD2	CASSLSGRGADTQYF	TGTGCCAGTAGTCTCAGCGGGAGGGGTGCAGATACGCAGTATTTT
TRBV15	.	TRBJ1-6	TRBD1	CATSSGQGRSSPLHF	TGTGCCACCAGCTCGGGACAGGGAAGAAGTTCACCCCTCCACTTT
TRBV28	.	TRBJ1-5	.	CASSLLGRVGNQPQHF	TGTGCCAGCAGTTTATTAGGGAGGGTCGGCAATCAGCCCCAGCATTTT
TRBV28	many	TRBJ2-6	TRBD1	CASSLTDRAGANVLTF	TGTGCCAGCAGTTTAACCGACAGGGCTGGGGCCAACGTCCTGACTTTC
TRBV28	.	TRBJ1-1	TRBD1	CASSDRDRAMNTEAFF	TGTGCCAGCAGTGACCGGGACAGGGCCATGAACACTGAAGCTTTCTTT
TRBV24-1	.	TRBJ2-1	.	CATSPTGWDEQFF	TGTGCCACCAGTCCCACAGGGTGGGATGAGCAGTTCTTC
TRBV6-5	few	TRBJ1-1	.	CASLYDRTEAFF	TGTGCCAGCTTATACGACAGGACTGAAGCTTTCTTT
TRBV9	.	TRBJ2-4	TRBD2	CASSAEGTGLAGAKNIQYF	TGTGCCAGCAGCGCGGAGGGGACAGGACTAGCGGGAGCCAAAAACATTCAGTACTTC
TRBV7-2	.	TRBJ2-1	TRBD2	CASSPSGRAYNEQFF	TGTGCCAGCAGCCCGAGCGGGAGAGCCTACAATGAGCAGTTCTTC
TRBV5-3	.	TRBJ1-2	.	CARSLEAEGNYGYTF	TGTGCCAGAAGCTTGGAGGCGGAGGGGAACTATGGCTACACCTTC
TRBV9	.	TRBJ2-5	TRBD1	CASSVRGLEETQYF	TGTGCCAGCAGCGTTAGGGGGCTGGAAGAGACCCAGTACTTC
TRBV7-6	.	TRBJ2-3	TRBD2	CASSDRTSVTDTQYF	TGTGCCAGCAGCGATCGGACTAGCGTAACAGATACGCAGTATTTT
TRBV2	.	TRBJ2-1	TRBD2	CASSEAWASGNNEQFF	TGTGCCAGCAGTGAAGCGTGGGCTAGCGGGAACAATGAGCAGTTCTTC
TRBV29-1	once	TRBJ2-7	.	CSVERGDSSYEQYF	TGCAGCGTTGAAAGGGGGGACAGCTCCTACGAGCAGTACTTC
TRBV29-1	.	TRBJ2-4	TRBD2	CSATGLAGGIIQYF	TGCAGCGCGACGGGACTAGCGGGAGGGATCATTCAGTACTTC
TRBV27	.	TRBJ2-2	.	CASSLTGELFF	TGTGCCAGCAGCCTGACCGGGGAGCTGTTTTTT
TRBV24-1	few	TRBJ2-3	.	CATSESTSLETDTQYF	TGTGCCACCAGTGAGTCCACTAGCCTGGAAACAGATACGCAGTATTTT
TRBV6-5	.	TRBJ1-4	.	CASSYGEREGKLFF	TGTGCCAGCAGTTACGGGGAGCGGGAGGGGAAACTGTTTTTT
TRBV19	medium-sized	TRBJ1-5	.	CASSISGFEAQHF	TGTGCCAGTAGTATCTCGGGGTTCGAGGCCCAGCATTTT
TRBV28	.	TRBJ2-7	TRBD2	CASGLAEQSSYEQYF	TGTGCCAGCGGACTAGCGGAACAAAGCTCCTACGAGCAGTACTTC
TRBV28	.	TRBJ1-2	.	CASSSPGESYGYTF	TGTGCCAGCAGTAGTCCCGGGGAGAGCTATGGCTACACCTTC
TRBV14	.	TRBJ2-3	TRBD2	CASSHSGRATDTQYF	TGTGCCAGCAGCCATAGCGGGAGGGCCACAGATACGCAGTATTTT
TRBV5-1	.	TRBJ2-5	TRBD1	CASSLAGQGQETQYF	TGCGCCAGCAGCTTGGCGGGACAGGGCCAAGAGACCCAGTACTTC
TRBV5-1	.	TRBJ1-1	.	CASSPTGVNTEAFF	TGCGCCAGCAGCCCCACCGGGGTGAACACTGAAGCTTTCTTT
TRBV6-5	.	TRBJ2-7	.	CASSPRISYEQYF	TGTGCCAGCAGTCCCAGGATTTCCTACGAGCAGTACTTC
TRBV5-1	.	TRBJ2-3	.	CASSPGTFGGTDTQYF	TGCGCCAGCAGCCCCGGGACTTTCGGGGGCACAGATACGCAGTATTTT
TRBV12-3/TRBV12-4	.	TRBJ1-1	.	CASSLGRRAFF	TGTGCCAGCAGTTTGGGGAGAAGGGCTTTCTTT
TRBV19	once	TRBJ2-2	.	CASSIIPRTPLAGELFF	TGTGCCAGTAGTATCATACCTCGGACACCTCTGGCCGGGGAGCTGTTTTTT
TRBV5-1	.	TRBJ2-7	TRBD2	CASSLGAGGSYEQYF	TGCGCCAGCAGCTTGGGCGCGGGAGGTTCCTACGAGCAGTACTTC
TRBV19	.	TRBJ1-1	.	CASIPAAGLNTEAFF	TGTGCCAGTATACCGGCGGCAGGGCTGAACACTGAAGCTTTCTTT
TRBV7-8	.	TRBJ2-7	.	CASSLAPGAANAYEQYF	TGTGCCAGCAGCTTAGCACCAGGGGCCGCGAACGCCTACGAGCAGTACTTC
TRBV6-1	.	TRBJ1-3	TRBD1	CASSEAGQWAGNTIYF	TGTGCCAGCAGTGAAGCGGGACAGTGGGCAGGAAACACCATATATTTT
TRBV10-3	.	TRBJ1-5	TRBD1	CAISESGGTGNNQPQHF	TGTGCCATCAGTGAGTCTGGAGGGACAGGAAACAATCAGCCCCAGCATTTT
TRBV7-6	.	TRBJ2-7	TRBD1	CASSSDRAMEEQYF	TGTGCCAGCAGCTCGGACAGGGCAATGGAAGAGCAGTACTTC
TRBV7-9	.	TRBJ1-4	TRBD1	CASSSETGLNEKLFF	TGTGCCAGCAGCTCGGAGACAGGGCTTAATGAAAAACTGTTTTTT
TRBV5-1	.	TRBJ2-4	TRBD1	CASSSPRDSVAKNIQYF	TGCGCCAGCAGCAGTCCCCGGGACAGTGTAGCCAAAAACATTCAGTACTTC
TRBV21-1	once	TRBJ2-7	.	CASRDTTYEQYF	TGTGCCAGCCGGGACACCACCTACGAGCAGTACTTC
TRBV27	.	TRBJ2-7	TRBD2	CASTFGGSSEQYF	TGTGCCAGCACTTTTGGCGGGAGTAGCGAGCAGTACTTC
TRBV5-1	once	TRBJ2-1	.	CASSLEAGARNEQFF	TGCGCCAGCAGCTTGGAGGCAGGGGCTCGGAATGAGCAGTTCTTC
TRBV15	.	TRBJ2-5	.	CATSRESVEAQETQYF	TGTGCCACCAGCAGAGAGTCTGTAGAAGCGCAAGAGACCCAGTACTTC
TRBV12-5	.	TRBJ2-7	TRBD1	CASGAPDRRSSYEQYF	TGTGCTAGTGGTGCTCCGGACAGGCGAAGCTCCTACGAGCAGTACTTC
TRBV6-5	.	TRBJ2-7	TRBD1	CATQGDSYEQYF	TGTGCCACCCAGGGGGATTCCTACGAGCAGTACTTC
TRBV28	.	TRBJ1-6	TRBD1	CASSLWGQGVFRYNSPLHF	TGTGCCAGCAGTTTATGGGGACAGGGGGTTTTTAGGTATAATTCACCCCTCCACTTT
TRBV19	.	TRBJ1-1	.	CASSTGVDTEAFF	TGTGCCAGTAGTACCGGGGTGGACACTGAAGCTTTCTTT
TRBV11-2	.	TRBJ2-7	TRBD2	CASSSKAGTSGRGSYEQYF	TGTGCCAGCAGCTCCAAGGCCGGGACTAGCGGGAGGGGCTCCTACGAGCAGTACTTC